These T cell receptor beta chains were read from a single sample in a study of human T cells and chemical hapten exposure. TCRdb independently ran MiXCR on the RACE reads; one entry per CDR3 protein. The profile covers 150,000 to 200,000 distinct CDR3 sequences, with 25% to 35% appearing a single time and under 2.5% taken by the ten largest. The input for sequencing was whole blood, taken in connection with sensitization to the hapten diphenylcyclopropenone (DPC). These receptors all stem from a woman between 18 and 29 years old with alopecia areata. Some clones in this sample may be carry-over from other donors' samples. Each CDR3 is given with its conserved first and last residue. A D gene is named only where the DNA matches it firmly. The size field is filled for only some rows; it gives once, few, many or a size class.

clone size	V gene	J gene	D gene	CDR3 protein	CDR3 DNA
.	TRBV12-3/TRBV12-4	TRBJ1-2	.	CASSLEGLRGYTF	TGTGCCAGCAGTTTAGAGGGTCTCCGTGGCTACACCTTC
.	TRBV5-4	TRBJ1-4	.	CASSLDGWKLFF	TGTGCCAGCAGCTTGGATGGGTGGAAACTGTTTTTT
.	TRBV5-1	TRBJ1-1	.	CASSIKVNTEAFF	TGCGCCAGCAGCATTAAAGTGAACACTGAAGCTTTCTTT
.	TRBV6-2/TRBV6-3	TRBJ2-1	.	CASSFIRSGDEQFF	TGTGCCAGCAGTTTTATAAGATCGGGGGATGAGCAGTTCTTC
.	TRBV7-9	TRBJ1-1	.	CASSLAWAGGQEDTEAFF	TGTGCCAGCAGCTTAGCGTGGGCGGGAGGGCAAGAGGACACTGAAGCTTTCTTT
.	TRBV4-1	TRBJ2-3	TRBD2	CASSQVAGATDTQYF	TGCGCCAGCAGCCAAGTCGCGGGAGCCACAGATACGCAGTATTTT
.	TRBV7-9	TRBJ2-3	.	CASSRRQASTDTQYF	TGTGCCAGCAGCCGACGACAGGCCAGCACAGATACGCAGTATTTT
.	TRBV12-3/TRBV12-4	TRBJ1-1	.	CASSAGEAEAFF	TGTGCCAGCAGTGCGGGAGAGGCTGAAGCTTTCTTT
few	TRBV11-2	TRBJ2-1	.	CASSSPRGHSASYNEQFF	TGTGCCAGCAGCTCCCCCCGGGGCCATTCCGCTTCCTACAATGAGCAGTTCTTC
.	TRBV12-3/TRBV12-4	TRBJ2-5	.	CASSWAYQETQYF	TGTGCCAGCAGCTGGGCGTACCAAGAGACCCAGTACTTC
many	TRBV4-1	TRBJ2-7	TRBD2	CASSQGAGGTPYEQYF	TGCGCCAGCAGCCAAGGGGCGGGGGGAACACCCTACGAGCAGTACTTC
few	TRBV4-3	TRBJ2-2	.	CASSPRGPGAVTGELFF	TGCGCCAGCAGCCCCCGTGGGCCAGGTGCGGTCACCGGGGAGCTGTTTTTT
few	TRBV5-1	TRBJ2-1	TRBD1	CASSPETGVSNEQFF	TGCGCCAGCAGCCCTGAGACAGGGGTCTCGAATGAGCAGTTCTTC
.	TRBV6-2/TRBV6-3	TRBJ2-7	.	CASNNPDIHEQYF	TGTGCCAGCAACAATCCCGATATCCACGAGCAGTACTTC
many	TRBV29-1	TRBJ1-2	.	CSVPTGYGYTF	TGCAGCGTCCCGACGGGTTATGGCTACACCTTC
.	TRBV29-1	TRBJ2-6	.	CSVDTAAGANVLTF	TGCAGCGTGGACACCGCGGCTGGGGCCAACGTCCTGACTTTC
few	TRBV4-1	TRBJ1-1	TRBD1	CASRQGASTEAFF	TGCGCCAGCAGACAGGGGGCCAGTACTGAAGCTTTCTTT
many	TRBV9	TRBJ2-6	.	CASSPGGSSGANVLTF	TGTGCCAGCAGCCCAGGGGGGAGCTCTGGGGCCAACGTCCTGACTTTC
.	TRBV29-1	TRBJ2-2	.	CSVEPVPRTGELFF	TGCAGCGTTGAACCCGTCCCGCGTACCGGGGAGCTGTTTTTT
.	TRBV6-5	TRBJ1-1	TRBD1	CASRPDRSGAEAFF	TGTGCCAGCAGGCCGGACAGGTCCGGGGCTGAAGCTTTCTTT
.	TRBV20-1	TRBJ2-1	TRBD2	CSARTGGGHGEQFF	TGCAGTGCTAGAACCGGGGGAGGGCATGGTGAGCAGTTCTTC
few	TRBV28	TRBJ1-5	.	CASRDRLSNQPQHF	TGTGCCAGCAGGGACAGACTTAGCAATCAGCCCCAGCATTTT
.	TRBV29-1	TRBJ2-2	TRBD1	CSVVGSRGRGSGELFF	TGCAGCGTTGTAGGATCCAGGGGGCGCGGGTCCGGGGAGCTGTTTTTT
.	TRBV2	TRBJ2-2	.	CASSDDGTNTGELFF	TGTGCCAGCAGTGACGACGGGACGAACACCGGGGAGCTGTTTTTT
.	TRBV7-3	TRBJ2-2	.	CASSLRGHGRGTGELFF	TGTGCCAGCAGCTTAAGGGGCCACGGCAGGGGTACCGGGGAGCTGTTTTTT
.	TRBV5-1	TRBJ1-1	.	CASSLVVGTEAFF	TGCGCCAGCAGCTTGGTAGTTGGGACAGAAGCTTTCTTT
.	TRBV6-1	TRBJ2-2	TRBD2	CASSKPLQLAGYTGELFF	TGTGCCAGCAGTAAGCCCTTGCAACTAGCGGGGTACACCGGGGAGCTGTTTTTT
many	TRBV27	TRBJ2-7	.	CASSLLYEQYF	TGTGCCAGCAGTCTCCTCTACGAGCAGTACTTC
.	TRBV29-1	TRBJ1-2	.	CSVERSYGYTF	TGCAGCGTTGAACGATCCTATGGCTACACCTTC
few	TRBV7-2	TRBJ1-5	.	CASSPSLDQPQHF	TGTGCCAGCAGCCCCTCTTTGGATCAGCCCCAGCATTTT
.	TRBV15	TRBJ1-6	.	CATSTQDGSPLHF	TGTGCCACCAGCACACAGGACGGTTCACCCCTCCACTTT
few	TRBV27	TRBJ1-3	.	CASRAGNTIYF	TGTGCCAGCAGGGCTGGAAACACCATATATTTT
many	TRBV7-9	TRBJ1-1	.	CASSLGQGVVRAFF	TGTGCCAGCAGCTTAGGCCAGGGAGTTGTTCGGGCTTTCTTT
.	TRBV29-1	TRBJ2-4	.	CSVVALAKNIQYF	TGCAGCGTTGTAGCCCTAGCCAAAAACATTCAGTACTTC
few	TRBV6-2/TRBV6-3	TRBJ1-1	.	CASVDDFVGDTEAFF	TGTGCCAGCGTGGACGATTTCGTGGGGGACACTGAAGCTTTCTTT
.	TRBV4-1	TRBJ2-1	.	CASSPEVSLVNEQFF	TGCGCCAGCAGCCCCGAAGTATCTCTAGTGAATGAGCAGTTCTTC
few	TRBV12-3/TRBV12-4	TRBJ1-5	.	CASSLVSNQPQHF	TGTGCCAGCTCCCTGGTCAGCAATCAGCCCCAGCATTTT
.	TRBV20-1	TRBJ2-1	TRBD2	CSALPGVAGNEQFF	TGCAGTGCCCTCCCGGGTGTAGCGGGCAATGAGCAGTTCTTC
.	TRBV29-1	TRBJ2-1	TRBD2	CSVQLGIAGSDEQFF	TGCAGCGTTCAGTTGGGAATAGCGGGGAGCGATGAGCAGTTCTTC
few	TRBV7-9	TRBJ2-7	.	CASSLDATGGGKQYF	TGTGCCAGCAGCTTGGACGCGACAGGCGGGGGAAAGCAGTACTTC
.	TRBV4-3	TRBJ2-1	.	CASSQDVGDEQFF	TGCGCCAGCAGCCAAGATGTGGGGGATGAGCAGTTCTTC
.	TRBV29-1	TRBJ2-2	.	CSVEGVGSGVTGELFF	TGCAGCGTTGAAGGGGTGGGTAGCGGCGTCACCGGGGAGCTGTTTTTT